One sample yielded the 3 T cell receptor beta chains listed below, sequenced in a study of Tregs in tolerant kidney transplant recipients. Generated by immunoSEQ multiplex PCR, the TCRdb table keeps only in-frame clones and is missing some. Of some 11,000 clones listed, around 91% are singletons. Their antigen targets remain unknown. The sequences come from Tregs from blood cultured with allogeneic cells, collected before the transplant. These receptors were obtained from a human patient who received a combined kidney and bone marrow transplant.

The chain links TRBV4-2 to TRBJ2-7; 12 positions match TRBD2. Germline CDR1 reads LGHNA; CDR2 reads YNFKEQ. The CDR3 has 16 residues. V was pared by 1 base and J by 4 bases, with 5 bases of the junction left unmatched. The CDR3 coding sequence is TGTGCCAGCAGCCAAGTGTGGACTAGCGGGAATTACGAGCAGTACTTC. Translation gives CASSQVWTSGNYEQYF.

This clone was detected only once. The V gene is TRBV21-1, the J gene TRBJ2-7. TRBV21-1 represents a pseudogene. CDR3 length: 14 amino acids. In nucleotides, the CDR3 is TGTGCCAGCAGCAAAGAGGTTGGGGGAGAGGAGCAGTACTTC. Protein: CASSKEVGGEEQYF.

The rearrangement joins TRBV4-2 to TRBJ2-5; D ambiguous. Germline V CDR1 and CDR2: LGHNA, YNFKEQ. This CDR3 has 14 residues. Trimming took off 0 bases at V and 4 bases at J, with 9 bases between the two ends. CDR3 loop: CASSQEGWGETQYF. In DNA, the CDR3 is TGTGCCAGCAGCCAAGAAGGTTGGGGAGAGACCCAGTACTTC.